The next 13 T cell receptor beta chains were all read from a single sample in a study of cytomegalovirus exposure and HLA in healthy donors. TCRdb's copy holds only in-frame clones and misses some; the assay was immunoSEQ multiplex PCR. The sample has some 80,000 clones, 96% seen once. Sequences were obtained from PBMCs. The origin of the receptors is a woman between 18 and 29 years old in good health and CMV-seronegative.

The rearrangement joins TRBV5-1 to TRBJ2-7, with TRBD2 matching over 11 bases. This CDR3 comprises 18 residues. V was clipped by 1 base and J by 2 bases; unmatched bases: 11. Germline CDR1 reads SGHRS; CDR2 reads YFSETQ. Here the CDR3 reads CASSLSLAGERDAYEQYF. In DNA, the CDR3 is TGCGCCAGCAGCTTGTCACTAGCGGGAGAGAGGGACGCCTACGAGCAGTACTTC.

The chain joins TRBV27 to TRBJ2-5; perhaps TRBD1 as D (5 bases). The ends were cut back, 4 bases at V and 6 bases at J, with 18 bases in the middle. Germline CDR1 MNHEY, CDR2 SMNVEV (reference sequence). The CDR3 sequence is 15 residues long. In DNA form, the CDR3 reads TGTGCCAGCAGTTCCACCTTCTCGACAGCCAAGACCCAGTACTTC. This codes for CASSSTFSTAKTQYF.

This clone was recorded once. This chain links TRBV7-9 with TRBJ2-1; weak D call: TRBD1 (6 bases). Trimming shortened V by 5 bases and J by 5 bases, and 13 bases separated the two germline ends. The CDR3 is 14 residues long. Germline CDR1 SEHNR, CDR2 FQNEAQ (reference sequence). CDR3 in amino acids: CASSQMDSNNEQFF. CDR3 DNA sequence: TGTGCCAGCAGCCAAATGGACAGCAACAATGAGCAGTTCTTC.

The chain carries TRBV18 and TRBJ2-3; TRBD2 matches at 9 bases. This CDR3 spans 14 amino acids. Unmatched junction bases numbered 11, after V lost 8 bases and J lost 8 bases. The germline V gene encodes CDR1 KGHSH and CDR2 LQKENI. This CDR3 reads CASAEGAGGLTQYF. As DNA, the CDR3 is TGTGCCAGCGCAGAAGGAGCGGGAGGCCTTACGCAGTATTTT.

The rearrangement joins TRBV29-1 to TRBJ2-3, with 7 bases aligning to TRBD2. From germline, CDR1 is SQVTM and CDR2 ANQGSEA. The CDR3 contains 16 residues. Trimming at V came to 3 bases and at J to 3 bases, leaving 12 bases not matched to a gene. The CDR3 spells CSVEPSGSFGTDTQYF. The DNA of the CDR3 is TGCAGCGTTGAGCCTAGCGGTTCCTTCGGTACAGATACGCAGTATTTT.

The genes are TRBV25-1 and TRBJ2-7; TRBD1 matches 7 bases. Germline lookup yields CDR1 MGHDK and CDR2 SYGVNS. With V trimmed by 3 bases and J by 6 bases, 20 bases remained unmatched. The CDR3 runs to 18 residues. CDR3: CASSDPSDRARDTSEQYF. The DNA for the CDR3 is TGTGCCAGCAGTGACCCCTCCGACAGGGCGAGGGACACTAGCGAGCAGTACTTC.

The rearrangement uses TRBV7-6 and TRBJ1-5; a weak D match, TRBD1 (5 bases). This CDR3 is built from 15 residues. Per germline, CDR1 SGHVS and CDR2 FNYEAQ. Trimming took off 5 bases at V and 2 bases at J, with 13 bases between the two ends. The DNA of the CDR3 is TGTGCCAGCAGCCTGGCGGGGCGGGGCAATCAGCCCCAGCATTTT. The encoded protein is CASSLAGRGNQPQHF.

This chain uses TRBV5-6 with TRBJ2-3; possible D gene TRBD2, 5 bases. The CDR3 totals 14 residues. The V and J ends lost 7 bases and 7 bases respectively, with 19 bases between them. The V gene's germline CDR1 is SGHDT and CDR2 YYEEEE. CDR3: CASLPTLGMNTQYF. CDR3 nucleotide sequence: TGTGCCAGCCTACCCACTCTCGGGATGAATACGCAGTATTTT. Looking up the rest from reference TRBV5-6 and TRBJ2-3 gives the full variable domain: DAGVTQSPTHLIKTRGQQVTLRCSPKSGHDTVSWYQQALGQGPQFIFQYYEEEERQRGNFPDRFSGHQFPNYSSELNVNALLLGDSALYLCASLPTLGMNTQYFGPGTRLTVL.

The rearrangement joins TRBV10-3 to TRBJ2-5, with TRBD2 matching over 9 bases. J lost 5 bases, V lost 7 bases, and 8 bases had no gene match. The CDR3 spans 14 residues. CDR1 and CDR2 (germline): ENHRY, SYGVKD. The CDR3 DNA sequence: TGTGCCATCATGGCGGGAGGGCTCTCCGAGACCCAGTACTTC. It is translated as CAIMAGGLSETQYF.

Of note for this clone: A junction boundary mismatches the germline segment, possibly from a read error. The rearrangement links TRBV27 to TRBJ2-7; D uncertain. Germline values: CDR1 MNHEY, CDR2 SMNVEV (reference sequence). The CDR3 extends over 11 amino acids. The CDR3 nucleotides are TGTGTCAGCAGTTCGGCGGCCGAGCAGTACTTC. This translates into CVSSSAAEQYF.

The V and J genes are TRBV5-1 and TRBJ2-1; 10 bases are a match to TRBD2. Germline V lookup: CDR1 SGHRS, CDR2 YFSETQ. V lost 4 bases and J lost 5; bases outside the gene matches: 9. This CDR3 has 16 residues. The CDR3 reads CASSRAGTSADNEQFF. CDR3 nucleotide sequence: TGCGCCAGCAGCAGGGCCGGGACTAGCGCTGACAATGAGCAGTTCTTC.

This clone was seen once. V is TRBV6-5 and J is TRBJ2-1, with 8 bases fitting TRBD2. Germline CDR1 reads MNHEY; CDR2 reads SVGAGI. With 4 bases clipped from V and 9 bases from J, the junction kept 5 bases outside the gene matches. This CDR3 region has 13 residues. Written as DNA, the CDR3 is TGTGCCAGCAGTTCATCGGGGGGGAGTGAGCAGTTCTTC. The encoded protein is CASSSSGGSEQFF.

The V and J genes are TRBV27 and TRBJ2-7, with D unresolved. Deletions cut 7 bases from V and 2 bases from J, with 12 bases between. The CDR3 sequence is 13 residues long. Looked up from germline, CDR1 is MNHEY and CDR2 is SMNVEV (reference sequence). Here the CDR3 reads CASMSRFTYEQYF. The CDR3 region has the DNA TGTGCCAGCATGAGTCGGTTTACCTACGAGCAGTACTTC.